This T cell receptor beta chain originates from a study of blood T cells in healthy people across ages. General study results and limits: When one million T cells were used, diversity estimates were thought to be underestimates.

V lost 1 base to trimming and J lost 5 bases; unmatched junction nucleotides: 6. Germline CDR1 SGHTA, CDR2 FQGNSA. The CDR3 totals 15 residues. With a J-beta primer mix and a sample-barcoded 5' primer, a second PCR ran about 6 to 11 cycles. TCRdb reprocessed the 5' RACE reads via MiXCR and lists one record per CDR3 protein. The table has around 790,000 distinct CDR3 sequences, under 55% seen once. Samples had at least 7 million PBMCs isolated from them. This clonotype was seen more than once but under ten times. What it binds is not known. The source is a man aged 60 to 69 in good health. The sample was blood. The V call is TRBV7-2, the J call TRBJ2-5; 8 nucleotides align to TRBD2. As DNA, the CDR3 is TGTGCCAGCAGCTTAGGACGGGGGGGCGAGGAGACCCAGTACTTC. Translated, it gives CASSLGRGGEETQYF. Full variable domain (remainder filled in from reference TRBV7-2 and TRBJ2-5): GAGVSQSPSNKVTEKGKDVELRCDPISGHTALYWYRQSLGQGLEFLIYFQGNSAPDKSGLPSDRFSAERTGGSVSTLTIQRTQQEDSAVYLCASSLGRGGEETQYFGPGTRLLVL.